This T cell receptor (beta chain) is drawn from a study of T-cell reconstitution after alpha-beta-depleted transplantation in children. TCRbeta library preparation incorporated unique molecular identifiers. TCRdb reprocessed the PCR reads via MiXCR and lists one record per CDR3 protein. The table records roughly 49,000 distinct CDR3 sequences, around a tenth of them present only once. Turning to this clonotype: Antigen specificity is unknown.

The germline V gene encodes CDR1 MNHEY and CDR2 SMNVEV (reference sequence). Trimming cost V 5 bases and J 2 bases, with 10 bases left between them. The CDR3 is made up of 13 amino acids. Study-level points and caveats: At around two months after transplant, the alpha-beta T cells were reportedly derived from several hundred expanded clones that came from non-depleted graft cells. High day-60 TCRbeta diversity in some patients came from surviving recipient T cells and thymic progenitors.

The source of this sequence is a male patient between 2 and 15 years old who had a stem cell transplant for chronic granulomatous disease, so the T cells may come from the graft donor. This chain links TRBV27 with TRBJ2-7, with D tentatively TRBD1 (6 bases). The specimen comprised PBMCs, mostly from graft donor cells, sampled 60 days after TCRalphabeta/CD19-depleted stem cell transplant. CDR3 sequence (DNA): TGTGCCAGCAGTCCCGACAGGCCCTACGAGCAGTACTTC. This codes for CASSPDRPYEQYF.